This T cell receptor beta chain was obtained from a study of T cell responses to AZD1222 COVID-19 vaccine. Findings and limits, study-wide: The breadth and depth of Spike-specific TCRs increased once two AZD1222 doses had been given. Among the donors, most were white British and more were female, and clonal diversity was possibly underestimated. Nearly half of spike-specific TCRs reportedly go after variant regions that carry no mutations. It was only after the peak T cell response that any repertoires were sampled.

On this clone itself: Its specificity is not known.

The CDR3 length is 22 residues. V gave up 1 base and J gave up 2 bases; unmatched junction bases: 21. TCRdb's copy holds only in-frame clones and misses some; the assay was immunoSEQ multiplex PCR. This table holds about 140,000 clones, about 87% found once. V and J are TRBV5-3 and TRBJ1-5; TRBD1 agrees at 10 bases. TRBV5-3 is treated as an ORF (open reading frame) with a function not yet certain. The TCR was taken from an adult in good health. Sample: peripheral blood, taken on day 0 of AZD1222 vaccination. CDR3 coding DNA: TGTGCCAGAAGCTTGAGGCGGGACAGGGGCATTCCTGAAGCAGGGGGCAATCAGCCCCAGCATTTT. The encoded protein is CARSLRRDRGIPEAGGNQPQHF.